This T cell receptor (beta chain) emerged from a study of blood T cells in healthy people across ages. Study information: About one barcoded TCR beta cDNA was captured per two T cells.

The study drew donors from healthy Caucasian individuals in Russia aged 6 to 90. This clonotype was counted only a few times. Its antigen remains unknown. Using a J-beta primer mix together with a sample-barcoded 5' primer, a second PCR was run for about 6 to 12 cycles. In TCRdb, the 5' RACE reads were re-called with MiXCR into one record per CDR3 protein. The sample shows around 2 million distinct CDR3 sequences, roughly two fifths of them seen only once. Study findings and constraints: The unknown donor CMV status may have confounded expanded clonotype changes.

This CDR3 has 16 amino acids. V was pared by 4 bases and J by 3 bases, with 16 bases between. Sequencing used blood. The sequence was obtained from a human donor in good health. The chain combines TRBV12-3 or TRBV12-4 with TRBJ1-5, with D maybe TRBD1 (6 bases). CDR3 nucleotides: TGTGCCAGCAGTTCTACGGGCGGGGGGCTCAATCAGCCCCAGCATTTT. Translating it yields CASSSTGGGLNQPQHF.